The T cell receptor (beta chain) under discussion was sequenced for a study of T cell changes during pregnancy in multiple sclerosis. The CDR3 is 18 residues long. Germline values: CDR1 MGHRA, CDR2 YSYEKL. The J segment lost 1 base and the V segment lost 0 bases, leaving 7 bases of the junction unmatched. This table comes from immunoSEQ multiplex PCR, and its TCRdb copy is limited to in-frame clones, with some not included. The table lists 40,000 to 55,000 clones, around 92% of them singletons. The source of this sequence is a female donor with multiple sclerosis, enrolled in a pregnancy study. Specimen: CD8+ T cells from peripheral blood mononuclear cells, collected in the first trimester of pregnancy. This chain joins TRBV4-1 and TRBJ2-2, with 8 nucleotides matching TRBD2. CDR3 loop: CASSQDFPAGVNTGELFF. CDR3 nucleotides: TGCGCCAGCAGCCAAGATTTTCCAGCGGGAGTGAACACCGGGGAGCTGTTTTTT.